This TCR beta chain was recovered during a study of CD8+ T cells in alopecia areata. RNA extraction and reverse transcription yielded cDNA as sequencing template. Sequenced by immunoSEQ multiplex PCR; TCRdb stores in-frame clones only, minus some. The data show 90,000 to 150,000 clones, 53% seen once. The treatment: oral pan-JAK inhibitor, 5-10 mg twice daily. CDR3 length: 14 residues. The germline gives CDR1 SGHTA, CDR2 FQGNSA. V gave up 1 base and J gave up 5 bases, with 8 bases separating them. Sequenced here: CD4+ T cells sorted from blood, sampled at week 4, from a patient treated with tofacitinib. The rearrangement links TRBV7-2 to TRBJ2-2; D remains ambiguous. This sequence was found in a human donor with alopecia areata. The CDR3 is CASSLVAATGELFF. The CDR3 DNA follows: TGTGCCAGCAGCTTAGTGGCGGCTACCGGGGAGCTGTTTTTT.